A selection of T cell receptor beta chains follows, all from one sample in a study of blood T cell repertoires in COVID-19. Only in-frame clones appear in the TCRdb table, and some are missing; sequencing was by immunoSEQ multiplex PCR. The sample has about 160,000 clones; 80% to 95% are singletons. The sequenced material came from peripheral blood. The source is a man aged 25-40 years with COVID-19, enrolled during active disease. Both conserved end residues are part of each CDR3. A D gene is named only where the DNA matches it firmly. Clone size is not always given. Where it is, it says once, few, many or a class for expanded clones.

cdr3_nt | cdr3_aa | d_call | j_call | clone_size | v_call
TGTGCCAGCAGCTTGGACGGACAGGGGGCCTCCTACGAGCAGTACTTC | CASSLDGQGASYEQYF | TRBD1 | TRBJ2-7 | - | TRBV5-4
TGTGCCAGCACTCCCAGGGGTTCAACGCACACTGAAGCTTTCTTT | CASTPRGSTHTEAFF | - | TRBJ1-1 | - | TRBV6-5
TGTGCCAGCAGTTCCACCAGCGGCAAAGGCGAGCAGTACTTC | CASSSTSGKGEQYF | - | TRBJ2-7 | - | TRBV27
TGTGCCAGTACCGGACAGGGATACAATCAGCCCCAGCATTTT | CASTGQGYNQPQHF | TRBD1 | TRBJ1-5 | - | TRBV19
TGTGCCTGGCGACTAGCGGGACGAACAGATACGCAGTATTTT | CAWRLAGRTDTQYF | TRBD2 | TRBJ2-3 | - | TRBV30
TGTGCCACCAGTGGTGGCAGAGGACACAACACCGGGGAGCTGTTTTTT | CATSGGRGHNTGELFF | - | TRBJ2-2 | - | TRBV24-1
TGTGCCACCTGGCGGGGACCGGCCAATCAGCCCCAGCATTTT | CATWRGPANQPQHF | - | TRBJ1-5 | - | TRBV28
TGTGCCAGCAGGCCTCCGCCCACTAGCGGGGGCTCAGATACGCAGTATTTT | CASRPPPTSGGSDTQYF | TRBD2 | TRBJ2-3 | - | TRBV2
TGTGCCAGTGCGAAATACGAGCAGTACTTC | CASAKYEQYF | - | TRBJ2-7 | - | TRBV6-5
TGTGCCAGCAGCCCCGGGGGAGCGGGGGGCAATGAGCAGTTCTTC | CASSPGGAGGNEQFF | TRBD2 | TRBJ2-1 | - | TRBV11-3
TGTGCCAGCAGCGCCGGGACTAGCGACAACACCGGGGAGCTGTTTTTT | CASSAGTSDNTGELFF | TRBD2 | TRBJ2-2 | - | TRBV9
TGTGCCAGCAGCTTAAACCCCCCCCCTCAGGGCTACACCTTC | CASSLNPPPQGYTF | - | TRBJ1-2 | once | TRBV11-2
TGTGCCATCAGTTTTGGGACAGTCGGAAACACCATATATTTT | CAISFGTVGNTIYF | TRBD1 | TRBJ1-3 | - | TRBV10-3
TGTGCCAGCAACACGAAGGGACAACCGATCTACGAGCAGTACTTC | CASNTKGQPIYEQYF | - | TRBJ2-7 | - | TRBV6-5
TGCGCCAGCAGCTTTTTGGGTCCGGGTGACACTGAAGCTTTCTTT | CASSFLGPGDTEAFF | - | TRBJ1-1 | - | TRBV5-1
TGTGCCAGCAGCTTAGGCCTGATTACTACAGGGTACCCTGGAAACACCATATATTTT | CASSLGLITTGYPGNTIYF | - | TRBJ1-3 | - | TRBV13
TGTGCCAGCAGCGCCGAGGGGGGGACTGAAGCTTTCTTT | CASSAEGGTEAFF | - | TRBJ1-1 | - | TRBV7-9
TGTGCCAGCAGTCCGGGGACAGGGGGCAATGAGCAGTTCTTC | CASSPGTGGNEQFF | TRBD1 | TRBJ2-1 | - | TRBV27
TGTGCCAGCAGTTTCAACAGTTACAATGAGCAGTTCTTC | CASSFNSYNEQFF | - | TRBJ2-1 | - | TRBV27
TGCGCCAGCAGGGCTGAGGGGGGGCGCAAGGAAGCTTTCTTT | CASRAEGGRKEAFF | - | TRBJ1-1 | - | TRBV10-2
TGTGCCAGCAGTGAAGAGGCGGCAAGTTTCTACGAGCAGTACTTC | CASSEEAASFYEQYF | - | TRBJ2-7 | once | TRBV2
TGTGCCAGCAGGGGGGGGGACAACTATGGCTACACCTTC | CASRGGDNYGYTF | - | TRBJ1-2 | - | TRBV6-5
TGTGCTAGTGGTTTGGTAATAGGGTCCAGGGAGAACACTGAAGCTTTCTTT | CASGLVIGSRENTEAFF | - | TRBJ1-1 | - | TRBV12-5
TGTGCCAGCAGCCAAGAGTCTAGACGAACCTACAATGAGCAGTTCTTC | CASSQESRRTYNEQFF | - | TRBJ2-1 | - | TRBV14
TGTGCCAGCAGCTCGGCGTCCGGGACTAGCGGGTTTCCTACCCTCACAGATACGCAGTATTTT | CASSSASGTSGFPTLTDTQYF | TRBD2 | TRBJ2-3 | - | TRBV7-7
TGCAGCGTACTTATGGGACAGGGCATAGGTAGCTCCTACGAGCAGTACTTC | CSVLMGQGIGSSYEQYF | TRBD1 | TRBJ2-7 | - | TRBV29-1
TGTGCCAGCAGCCCGACTTACTCTGGAAACACCATATATTTT | CASSPTYSGNTIYF | - | TRBJ1-3 | - | TRBV7-9
TGTGCCAGCAGCCTACCGGGAAATGGCTACACCTTC | CASSLPGNGYTF | - | TRBJ1-2 | - | TRBV3-1/TRBV3-2
TGTGCCACCAGCAGAGACGGGGACAGGAGAGTATTT | CATSRDGDRRVF | TRBD1 | TRBJ1-5 | - | TRBV15
TGTGCCAGCAGCTTAGCCCGCGGGAACACTGAAGCTTTCTTT | CASSLARGNTEAFF | - | TRBJ1-1 | - | TRBV7-2
TGTGCCAGCAGCTTGGTGAGGACTGAAGCTTTCTTT | CASSLVRTEAFF | - | TRBJ1-1 | - | TRBV5-6
TGTGCCAGGGGACAGGGCGGCTATGGCTACACCTTC | CARGQGGYGYTF | TRBD1 | TRBJ1-2 | - | TRBV2
TGTGCCAGCAGTTTAAGTCAGGGAAGTGAAAAACTGTTTTTT | CASSLSQGSEKLFF | - | TRBJ1-4 | - | TRBV28
TGTGCCAGCAGCTTAGCGGTGACAGCTGGAAACACCATATATTTT | CASSLAVTAGNTIYF | - | TRBJ1-3 | once | TRBV7-2
TGCGCCAGCAGCTCGCAGAACTATGGCTACACCTTC | CASSSQNYGYTF | - | TRBJ1-2 | - | TRBV5-1